This T cell receptor beta chain was sequenced for a study of cytomegalovirus exposure and HLA in healthy donors. General observations from the study: Some segments of the V type, notably TRBV6-2 and TRBV6-3, were excluded as indistinguishable. Earlier analysis looked at TCR beta V segments, and most were productive about 90% or about 30% of the time. Rarity characterized most TCR sequences, yet some public TCRs appeared in many donors.

The CDR3 extends over 15 amino acids. V gave up 0 bases and J gave up 4 bases; unmatched junction bases: 7. Germline-derived CDR1 and CDR2 are SGHRS and YFSETQ. 60 Vbeta and 13 Jbeta primers were used in PCR. Sequencing was performed with immunoSEQ multiplex PCR; in TCRdb, only in-frame clones are kept and a portion is missing. Of approximately 180,000 clones in the sample, approximately 80% were seen once. Notes on this clone: Its antigen remains unknown.

Sequenced input: PBMCs. V and J are TRBV5-1 and TRBJ2-7; the match to TRBD2 covers 7 bases. This TCR derives from a woman in her 30s in good health and CMV-seronegative. In nucleotides, the CDR3 is TGCGCCAGCAGCTTGGAGTGGACTAGTCAATACGAGCAGTACTTC. This sequence encodes CASSLEWTSQYEQYF.